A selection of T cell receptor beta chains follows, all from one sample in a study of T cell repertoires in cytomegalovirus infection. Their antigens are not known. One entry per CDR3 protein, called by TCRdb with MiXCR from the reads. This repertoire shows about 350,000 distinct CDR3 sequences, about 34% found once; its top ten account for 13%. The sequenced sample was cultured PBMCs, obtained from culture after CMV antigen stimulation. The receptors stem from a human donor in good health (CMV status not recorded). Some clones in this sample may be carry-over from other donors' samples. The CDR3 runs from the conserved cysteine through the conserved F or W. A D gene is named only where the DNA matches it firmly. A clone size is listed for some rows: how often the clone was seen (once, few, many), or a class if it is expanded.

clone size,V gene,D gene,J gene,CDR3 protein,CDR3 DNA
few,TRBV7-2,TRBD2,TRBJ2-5,CASSPRGLAGFLFQETQYF,TGTGCCAGCAGCCCCCGAGGACTAGCGGGGTTTCTCTTCCAAGAGACCCAGTACTTC
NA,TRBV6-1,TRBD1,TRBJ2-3,CASRPPTGPTDTQYF,TGTGCCAGCAGACCCCCGACAGGGCCCACAGATACGCAGTATTTT
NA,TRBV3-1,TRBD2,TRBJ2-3,CASRREGSTDTQYF,TGTGCCAGCAGGAGGGAGGGGAGCACAGATACGCAGTATTTT
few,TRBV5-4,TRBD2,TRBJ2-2,CASSYGLAGIVGELFF,TGTGCCAGCAGCTACGGACTAGCGGGCATTGTCGGGGAGCTGTTTTTT
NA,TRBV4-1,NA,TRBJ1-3,CASSPSAGISGNTIYF,TGCGCCAGCAGCCCATCTGCGGGAATCTCTGGAAACACCATATATTTT
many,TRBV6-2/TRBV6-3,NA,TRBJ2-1,CASSYRLFSDEQFF,TGTGCCAGCAGTTACCGGCTTTTTAGCGATGAGCAGTTCTTC
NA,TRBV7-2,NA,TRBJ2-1,CASSLVVTARGEQFF,TGTGCCAGCAGCTTAGTAGTGACAGCCCGCGGGGAGCAGTTCTTC
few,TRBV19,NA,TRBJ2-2,CASSRDGTGELFF,TGTGCCAGTAGTCGCGACGGAACCGGGGAGCTGTTTTTT
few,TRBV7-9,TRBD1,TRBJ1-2,CASSFYGTGVSGYTF,TGTGCCAGCAGCTTTTATGGGACAGGGGTATCTGGCTACACCTTC
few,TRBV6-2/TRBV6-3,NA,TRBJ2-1,CASSYTASPYNEQFF,TGTGCCAGCAGTTACACGGCTTCCCCATACAATGAGCAGTTCTTC
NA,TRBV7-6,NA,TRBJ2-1,CASCDSGAFNEQFF,TGTGCCAGCTGTGATTCGGGGGCCTTCAATGAGCAGTTCTTC
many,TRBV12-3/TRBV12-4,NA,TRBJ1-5,CASSLALAGVSNQPQHF,TGTGCCAGCAGTTTAGCGCTAGCGGGGGTGAGCAATCAGCCCCAGCATTTT
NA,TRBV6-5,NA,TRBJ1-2,CASSYQGGRGYTF,TGTGCCAGCAGTTACCAGGGTGGTCGTGGCTACACCTTC
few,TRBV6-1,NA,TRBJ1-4,CASSGLQGFGEKLFF,TGTGCCAGCAGTGGACTACAGGGTTTTGGGGAAAAACTGTTTTTT
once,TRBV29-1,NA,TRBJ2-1,CSTTVSSYNEQFF,TGCAGCACTACTGTAAGCTCCTACAATGAGCAGTTCTTC
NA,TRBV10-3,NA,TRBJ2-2,CAISSTVTNTGELFF,TGTGCCATCAGTAGCACGGTAACGAACACCGGGGAGCTGTTTTTT
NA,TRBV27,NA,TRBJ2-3,CASSLLGGTQYF,TGTGCCAGCAGTTTATTAGGGGGTACGCAGTATTTT
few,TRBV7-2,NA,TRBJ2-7,CASSPGTRRGEQYF,TGTGCCAGCAGCCCTGGGACCCGGAGGGGCGAGCAGTACTTC
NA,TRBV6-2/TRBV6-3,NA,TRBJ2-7,CASSYPAGLGTYEQYF,TGTGCCAGCAGTTACCCCGCAGGGTTAGGAACCTACGAGCAGTACTTC
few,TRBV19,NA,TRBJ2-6,CASSMFSGANVLTF,TGTGCCAGTAGTATGTTCTCTGGGGCCAACGTCCTGACTTTC
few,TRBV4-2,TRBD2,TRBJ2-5,CASSQALLLAGIGETQYF,TGTGCCAGCAGCCAAGCTTTACTTCTAGCGGGAATAGGAGAGACCCAGTACTTC
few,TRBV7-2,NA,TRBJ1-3,CASTRGFRNTIYF,TGTGCCAGCACCCGGGGTTTTAGAAACACCATATATTTT
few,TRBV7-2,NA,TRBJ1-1,CASSLVSWGHPTEAFF,TGTGCCAGCAGCTTAGTTTCTTGGGGGCATCCCACTGAAGCTTTCTTT
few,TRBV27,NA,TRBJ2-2,CASSRQPRGVGELFF,TGTGCCAGCTCAAGGCAACCGAGGGGGGTCGGGGAGCTGTTTTTT
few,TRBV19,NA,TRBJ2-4,CASRQGYIQYF,TGTGCCAGTAGGCAAGGGTACATTCAGTACTTC
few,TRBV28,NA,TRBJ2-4,CASSLSGASNIQYF,TGTGCCAGCAGTTTGTCCGGGGCTTCAAACATTCAGTACTTC
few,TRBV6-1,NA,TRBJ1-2,CASSKSGTVFYGYTF,TGTGCCAGCAGTAAATCCGGGACGGTTTTTTATGGCTACACCTTC
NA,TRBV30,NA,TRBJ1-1,CAWSVEGGTEAFF,TGTGCCTGGAGTGTAGAGGGCGGCACTGAAGCTTTCTTT
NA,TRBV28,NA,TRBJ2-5,CASSPSPGPEETQYF,TGTGCCAGCAGTCCGTCCCCCGGGCCCGAAGAGACCCAGTACTTC
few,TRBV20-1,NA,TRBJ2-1,CSARDPRDEQFF,TGCAGTGCTAGAGATCCGCGGGATGAGCAGTTCTTC
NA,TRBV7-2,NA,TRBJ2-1,CASSLRDRSYNEQFF,TGTGCCAGCAGCTTGCGGGATCGGTCCTACAATGAGCAGTTCTTC
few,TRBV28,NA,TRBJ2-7,CASSKMGVSYEQYF,TGTGCCAGCAGTAAAATGGGAGTTTCCTACGAGCAGTACTTC
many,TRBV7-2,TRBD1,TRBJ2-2,CASSLWGQANNTGELFF,TGTGCCAGCAGCTTATGGGGACAGGCTAACAACACCGGGGAGCTGTTTTTT
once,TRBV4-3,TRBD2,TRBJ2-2,CASSQDMWDYNTGELFF,TGCGCCAGCAGCCAAGATATGTGGGACTACAACACCGGGGAGCTGTTTTTT
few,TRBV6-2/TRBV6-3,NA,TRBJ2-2,CASSGGRELFF,TGTGCCAGCTCGGGTGGCCGGGAGCTGTTTTTT
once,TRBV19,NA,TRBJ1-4,CASSTGVNEKLFF,TGTGCCAGTAGTACAGGGGTAAATGAAAAACTGTTTTTT
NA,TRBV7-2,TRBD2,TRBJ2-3,CASSLGLAGPLTDTQYF,TGTGCCAGCAGCTTAGGACTAGCGGGGCCTCTCACAGATACGCAGTATTTT
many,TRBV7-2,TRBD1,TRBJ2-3,CASSSTGADTQYF,TGTGCCAGCAGCTCGACAGGGGCAGATACGCAGTATTTT
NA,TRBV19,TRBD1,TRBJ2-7,CASSRTGGGFYEQYF,TGTGCCAGTAGTCGGACAGGGGGAGGCTTCTACGAGCAGTACTTC
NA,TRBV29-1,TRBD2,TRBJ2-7,CSVVWVWTAGGGYEQYF,TGCAGCGTTGTCTGGGTTTGGACTGCGGGAGGAGGGTACGAGCAGTACTTC
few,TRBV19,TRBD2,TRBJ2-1,CASGLVSSYNEQFF,TGTGCCAGCGGACTAGTTAGCTCCTACAATGAGCAGTTCTTC
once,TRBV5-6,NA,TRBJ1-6,CASRSFQGVNSPLHF,TGTGCCAGCAGATCCTTTCAAGGGGTAAATTCACCCCTCCACTTT
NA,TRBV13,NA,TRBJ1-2,CASSSVGNYGYTF,TGTGCCAGCAGCTCCGTCGGTAACTATGGCTACACCTTC
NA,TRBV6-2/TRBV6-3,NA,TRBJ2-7,CASSYGGRYEQYF,TGTGCCAGCAGTTACGGGGGCCGATACGAGCAGTACTTC
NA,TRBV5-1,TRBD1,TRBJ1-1,CASTDRRSTEAFF,TGCGCCAGCACGGACAGGAGGAGCACTGAAGCTTTCTTT
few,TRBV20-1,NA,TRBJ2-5,CSARVTGTTETQYF,TGCAGTGCTAGAGTGACCGGGACAACAGAGACCCAGTACTTC
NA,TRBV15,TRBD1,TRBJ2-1,CATSRDLGWDRSYNEQFF,TGTGCCACCAGCAGAGATCTGGGCTGGGACAGGTCCTACAATGAGCAGTTCTTC
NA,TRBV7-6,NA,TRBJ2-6,CASTERSSGANVLTF,TGTGCCAGCACCGAGAGGAGCTCTGGGGCCAACGTCCTGACTTTC
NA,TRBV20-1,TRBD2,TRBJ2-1,CSADPTASGIYNEQFF,TGCAGTGCCGACCCGACCGCTAGCGGGATCTACAATGAGCAGTTCTTC
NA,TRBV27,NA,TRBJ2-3,CASSLRWGPGSARTDTQYF,TGTGCCAGCAGTTTAAGGTGGGGGCCCGGGTCGGCTAGGACAGATACGCAGTATTTT
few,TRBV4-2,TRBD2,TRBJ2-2,CASSQGAGAITGELFF,TGTGCCAGCAGCCAGGGAGCGGGAGCGATCACCGGGGAGCTGTTTTTT